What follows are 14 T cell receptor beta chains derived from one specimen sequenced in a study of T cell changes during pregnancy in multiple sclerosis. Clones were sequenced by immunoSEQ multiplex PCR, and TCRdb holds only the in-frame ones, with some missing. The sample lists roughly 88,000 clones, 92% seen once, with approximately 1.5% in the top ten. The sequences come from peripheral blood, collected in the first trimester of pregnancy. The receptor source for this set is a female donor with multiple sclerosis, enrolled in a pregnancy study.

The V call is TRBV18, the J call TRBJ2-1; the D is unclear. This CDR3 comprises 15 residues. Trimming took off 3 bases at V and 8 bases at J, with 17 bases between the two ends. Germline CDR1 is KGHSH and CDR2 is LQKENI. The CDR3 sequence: CASSPPGPRIDEQFF. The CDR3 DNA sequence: TGTGCCAGCTCACCGCCGGGTCCTCGGATCGATGAGCAGTTCTTC.

This CDR3 reads CATAGQFKEKLFF. The CDR3 DNA reads TGTGCCACCGCGGGACAGTTCAAAGAAAAACTGTTTTTT. The V gene is TRBV19, the J gene TRBJ1-4; 7 bases fit TRBD1. In germline, CDR1 is LNHDA, CDR2 SQIVND (reference sequence). Trimming removed 10 bases from V and 8 bases from J; junction bases left unmatched: 10. This CDR3 is 13 amino acids long.

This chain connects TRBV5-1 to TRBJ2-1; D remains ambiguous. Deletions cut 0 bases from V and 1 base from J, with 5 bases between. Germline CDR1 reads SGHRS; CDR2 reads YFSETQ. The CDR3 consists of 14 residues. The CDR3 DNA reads TGCGCCAGCAGCTTGGCGGAGTCCTACAATGAGCAGTTCTTC. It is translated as CASSLAESYNEQFF. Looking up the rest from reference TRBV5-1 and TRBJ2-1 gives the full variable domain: KAGVTQTPRYLIKTRGQQVTLSCSPISGHRSVSWYQQTPGQGLQFLFEYFSETQRNKGNFPGRFSGRQFSNSRSEMNVSTLELGDSALYLCASSLAESYNEQFFGPGTRLTVL.

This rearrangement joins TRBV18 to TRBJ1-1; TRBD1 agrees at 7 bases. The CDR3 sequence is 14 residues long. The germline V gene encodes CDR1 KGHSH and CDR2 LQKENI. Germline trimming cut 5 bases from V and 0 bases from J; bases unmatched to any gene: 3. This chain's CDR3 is CASSLQGMNTEAFF. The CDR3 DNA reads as TGTGCCAGCTCATTACAGGGGATGAACACTGAAGCTTTCTTT. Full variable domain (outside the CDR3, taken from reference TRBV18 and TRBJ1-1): NAGVMQNPRHLVRRRGQEARLRCSPMKGHSHVYWYRQLPEEGLKFMVYLQKENIIDESGMPKERFSAEFPKEGPSILRIQQVVRGDSAAYFCASSLQGMNTEAFFGQGTRLTVV.

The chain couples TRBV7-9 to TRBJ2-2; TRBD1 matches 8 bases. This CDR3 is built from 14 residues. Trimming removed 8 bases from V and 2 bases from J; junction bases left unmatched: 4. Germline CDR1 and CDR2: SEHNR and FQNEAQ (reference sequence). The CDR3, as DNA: TGTGCCAGCCTTGGGACAGGAAACACCGGGGAGCTGTTTTTT. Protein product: CASLGTGNTGELFF.

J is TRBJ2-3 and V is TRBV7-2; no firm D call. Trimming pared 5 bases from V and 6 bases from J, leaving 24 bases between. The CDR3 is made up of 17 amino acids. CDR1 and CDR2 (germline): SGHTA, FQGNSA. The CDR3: CASSARQDFGVPDTQYF. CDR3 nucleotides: TGTGCCAGCAGCGCCCGCCAAGACTTCGGCGTGCCGGATACGCAGTATTTT.

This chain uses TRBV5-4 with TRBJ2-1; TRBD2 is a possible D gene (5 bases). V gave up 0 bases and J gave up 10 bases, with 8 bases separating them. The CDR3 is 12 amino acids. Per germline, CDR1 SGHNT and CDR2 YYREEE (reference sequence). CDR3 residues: CASSLVGGEQFF. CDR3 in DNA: TGTGCCAGCAGCTTGGTCGGAGGCGAGCAGTTCTTC.

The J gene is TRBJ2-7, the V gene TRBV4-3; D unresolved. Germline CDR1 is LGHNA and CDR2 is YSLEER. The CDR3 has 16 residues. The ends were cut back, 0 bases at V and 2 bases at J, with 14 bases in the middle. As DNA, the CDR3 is TGCGCCAGCAGCCAAGATTTGCGTCAAATCCCCTACGAGCAGTACTTC. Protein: CASSQDLRQIPYEQYF.

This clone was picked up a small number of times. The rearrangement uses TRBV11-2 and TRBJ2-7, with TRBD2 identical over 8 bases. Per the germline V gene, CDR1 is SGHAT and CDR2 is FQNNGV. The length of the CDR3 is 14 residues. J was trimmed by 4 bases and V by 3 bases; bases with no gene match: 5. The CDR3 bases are TGTGCCAGCAGCTTTAGCGGGGACGAATACGAGCAGTACTTC. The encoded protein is CASSFSGDEYEQYF.

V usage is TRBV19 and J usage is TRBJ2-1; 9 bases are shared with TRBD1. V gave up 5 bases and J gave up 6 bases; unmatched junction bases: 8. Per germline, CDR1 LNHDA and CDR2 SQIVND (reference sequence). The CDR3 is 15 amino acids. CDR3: CASSVGTGRGNEQFF. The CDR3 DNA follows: TGTGCCAGTAGTGTTGGGACAGGGCGCGGCAATGAGCAGTTCTTC.

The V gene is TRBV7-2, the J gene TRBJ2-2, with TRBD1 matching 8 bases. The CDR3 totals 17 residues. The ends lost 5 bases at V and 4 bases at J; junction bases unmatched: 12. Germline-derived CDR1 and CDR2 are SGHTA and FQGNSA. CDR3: CASSRKLSDRGTGELFF. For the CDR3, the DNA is TGTGCCAGCAGCCGCAAGCTATCCGACAGGGGCACCGGGGAGCTGTTTTTT.

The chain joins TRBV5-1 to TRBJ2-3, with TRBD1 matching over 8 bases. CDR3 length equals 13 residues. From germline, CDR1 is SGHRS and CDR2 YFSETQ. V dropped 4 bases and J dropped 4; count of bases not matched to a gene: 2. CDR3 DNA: TGCGCCAGCAGCCCAGGGGGCCCAGATACGCAGTATTTT. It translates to CASSPGGPDTQYF.

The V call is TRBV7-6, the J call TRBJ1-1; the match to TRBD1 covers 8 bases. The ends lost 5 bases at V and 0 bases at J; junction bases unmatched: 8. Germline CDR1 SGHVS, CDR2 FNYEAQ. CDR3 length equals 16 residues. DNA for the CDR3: TGTGCCAGCAGCCTTGGACAGGGCGCTATGAACACTGAAGCTTTCTTT. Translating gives CASSLGQGAMNTEAFF. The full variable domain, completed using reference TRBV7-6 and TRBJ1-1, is GAGVSQSPRYKVTKRGQDVALRCDPISGHVSLYWYRQALGQGPEFLTYFNYEAQQDKSGLPNDRFSAERPEGSISTLTIQRTEQRDSAMYRCASSLGQGAMNTEAFFGQGTRLTVV.

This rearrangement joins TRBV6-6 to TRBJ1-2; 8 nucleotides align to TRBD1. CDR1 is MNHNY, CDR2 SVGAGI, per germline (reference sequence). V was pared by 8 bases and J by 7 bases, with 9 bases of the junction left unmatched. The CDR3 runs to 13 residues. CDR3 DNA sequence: TGTGCCAGCTGCCCGACAGGGGCGGGTGGCTACACCTTC. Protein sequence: CASCPTGAGGYTF.